This entry concerns a single T cell receptor (beta chain). The germline V gene encodes CDR1 KGHSH and CDR2 LQKENI. The CDR3 is 13 residues long. V gave up 1 base and J gave up 3 bases, with 7 bases separating them. The entry originates in a study of blood T cell repertoires in COVID-19. Study background: PBMCs, B-cell-depleted T cells, or T cells provided the cDNA or gDNA that made up the material.

Repertoires were generated with immunoSEQ multiplex PCR, while TCRdb's copy carries only in-frame clones and drops some. The sample has under 200,000 clones, around 84% seen once. Sequences were obtained from PBMCs or T cells enriched from blood (not recorded which). The sequence derives from a woman in her forties or fifties who had recovered from COVID-19. The J gene is TRBJ2-7, the V gene TRBV18; maybe TRBD1 (5 bases). This chain's CDR3 is CASSPQGNYEQYF. CDR3 nucleotide sequence: TGTGCCAGCTCACCACAGGGGAACTACGAGCAGTACTTC. The entire variable domain, with the rest obtained from reference TRBV18 and TRBJ2-7, is as follows: NAGVMQNPRHLVRRRGQEARLRCSPMKGHSHVYWYRQLPEEGLKFMVYLQKENIIDESGMPKERFSAEFPKEGPSILRIQQVVRGDSAAYFCASSPQGNYEQYFGPGTRLTVT.